Listed below are T cell receptor beta chains from one sample, sequenced in a study of a mutant IDH1 vaccine in newly diagnosed glioma. Profiled with immunoSEQ multiplex PCR; TCRdb holds only in-frame clones, not every one. There are 60,000 or so clones in the sample; around 80% occur only once, and approximately 8.2% lies in the top ten. These receptors lack a known antigen. Here the sequenced sample was PBMCs, taken from a glioma patient whose treatment included an IDH1 peptide vaccine. The receptors shown here come from a woman aged 40 to 55 with glioma. Some clones in this sample may be carry-over from other donors' samples. CDR3s include the opening cysteine and the closing phenylalanine or tryptophan. D genes are given only for firm matches. The size field is filled for only some rows; it gives once, few, many or a size class.

CDR3	DNA	D	size	V	J
CASSLTDGYQETQYF	TGTGCCAGCAGTCTCACCGACGGGTACCAAGAGACCCAGTACTTC	-	-	TRBV6-5	TRBJ2-5
CASSSSSSGEGQPQHF	TGTGCCAGCAGCTCGAGTTCGTCAGGGGAAGGCCAGCCCCAGCATTTT	-	once	TRBV7-9	TRBJ1-5
CASSLEAARTYEQYF	TGTGCCAGCAGCTTAGAGGCGGCCCGCACCTACGAGCAGTACTTC	-	-	TRBV7-2	TRBJ2-7
CAWSFPIGEKLFF	TGTGCCTGGAGTTTTCCGATCGGGGAAAAACTGTTTTTT	-	-	TRBV30	TRBJ1-4
CASSHAGAFNQPQHF	TGCGCCAGCAGCCATGCCGGAGCTTTCAATCAGCCCCAGCATTTT	-	-	TRBV4-1	TRBJ1-5
CAISQGSDTQYF	TGTGCCATCAGCCAGGGGTCAGATACGCAGTATTTT	-	-	TRBV10-3	TRBJ2-3
CASKRDRGHNEQFF	TGTGCCAGCAAACGGGACAGGGGACACAATGAGCAGTTCTTC	TRBD1	-	TRBV2	TRBJ2-1
CASSQGRTYEQYF	TGTGCCAGCAGCCAGGGTCGGACCTACGAGCAGTACTTC	-	once	TRBV2	TRBJ2-7
CSGRQGHEAFF	TGCAGCGGGAGACAGGGCCATGAAGCTTTCTTT	TRBD1	-	TRBV29-1	TRBJ1-1
CASSQPRRGSNTEAFF	TGCGCCAGCAGCCAACCAAGGCGGGGCTCGAACACTGAAGCTTTCTTT	-	-	TRBV4-1	TRBJ1-1
CASSDSGGGGEQYF	TGCGCCAGCAGTGACTCCGGGGGCGGGGGGGAGCAGTATTTT	TRBD2	-	TRBV10-2	TRBJ2-3
CASSLAHGGASETQYF	TGTGCCAGCAGCTTAGCGCACGGGGGCGCATCAGAGACCCAGTACTTC	-	few	TRBV7-9	TRBJ2-5
CASSQMDLRWGYTF	TGTGCCAGCAGTCAGATGGACCTCAGGTGGGGCTACACCTTC	-	-	TRBV6-6	TRBJ1-2
CASSPGGGYEQYF	TGCGCCAGCAGCCCCGGTGGGGGCTACGAGCAGTACTTC	-	-	TRBV4-3	TRBJ2-7
CASSYSSLTGVDTQYF	TGTGCCAGCAGTTACTCCAGTCTGACAGGGGTAGATACGCAGTATTTT	TRBD1	-	TRBV6-5	TRBJ2-3
CASSIITQETQYF	TGTGCCAGTAGTATTATCACCCAAGAGACCCAGTACTTC	-	-	TRBV19	TRBJ2-5
CASSAPVGGEQFF	TGTGCCAGCAGTGCGCCCGTAGGGGGGGAGCAGTTCTTC	-	-	TRBV6-5	TRBJ2-1
CASSQGQATTYEQYF	TGCGCCAGCAGCCAAGGTCAGGCTACCACCTACGAGCAGTACTTC	-	-	TRBV4-1	TRBJ2-7
CASSLSPDRVNSPLHF	TGCGCCAGCAGCTTGAGCCCGGACAGGGTAAATTCACCCCTCCACTTT	TRBD1	once	TRBV5-1	TRBJ1-6
CASSLGLRETQYF	TGTGCCAGCAGCTTAGGACTCAGGGAGACCCAGTACTTC	-	-	TRBV11-1	TRBJ2-5
CASTASGGMYEQYF	TGTGCCAGCACAGCTAGCGGGGGGATGTACGAGCAGTACTTC	TRBD2	-	TRBV6-6	TRBJ2-7
CASSNRGGNTGELFF	TGTGCCAGCAGTAACAGGGGGGGGAACACCGGGGAGCTGTTTTTT	-	-	TRBV6-5	TRBJ2-2
CASSQDLAAGGTDTQYF	TGCGCCAGCAGCCAAGATCTAGCCGCGGGGGGCACAGATACGCAGTATTTT	TRBD2	-	TRBV4-3	TRBJ2-3
CTSSQEPTSTVEQYF	TGCACCAGCAGCCAAGAGCCGACTAGCACCGTCGAGCAGTACTTC	-	-	TRBV1	TRBJ2-7
CASSLGLPRGNTEAFF	TGCGCCAGCAGCTTGGGACTCCCCAGGGGGAACACTGAAGCTTTCTTT	-	-	TRBV5-1	TRBJ1-1
CASSLVPNTEAFF	TGCGCCAGCAGCTTGGTCCCGAACACTGAAGCTTTCTTT	-	few	TRBV5-1	TRBJ1-1
CASRGTGGNSPLHF	TGTGCCAGCAGGGGTACAGGGGGGAATTCACCCCTCCACTTT	TRBD1	few	TRBV6-1	TRBJ1-6
CASSVGDRPYNEQFF	TGTGCCAGCAGCGTAGGGGACAGGCCCTACAATGAGCAGTTCTTC	TRBD1	-	TRBV9	TRBJ2-1
CASRLFGTNTGELFF	TGTGCCAGCCGTCTCTTTGGTACGAACACCGGGGAGCTGTTTTTT	-	-	TRBV7-8	TRBJ2-2
CASSAPFTGVNQPQHF	TGTGCCAGCAGCGCTCCCTTTACAGGGGTAAATCAGCCCCAGCATTTT	TRBD1	many	TRBV2	TRBJ1-5
CASSQRGGGYNEQFF	TGTGCCAGCAGCCAAAGGGGCGGGGGGTACAATGAGCAGTTCTTC	TRBD2	-	TRBV14	TRBJ2-1
CAWSGGDTQYF	TGTGCCTGGAGTGGGGGAGATACGCAGTATTTT	-	-	TRBV30	TRBJ2-3
CASSAGQGELDTQYF	TGTGCCAGCAGCGCGGGACAGGGTGAATTAGATACGCAGTATTTT	TRBD1	-	TRBV2	TRBJ2-3
CASRNRDRTQPQHF	TGTGCCAGCAGAAACCGGGACAGGACTCAGCCCCAGCATTTT	TRBD1	-	TRBV5-8	TRBJ1-5
CASSIQGRGYEQYF	TGTGCCAGTAGTATCCAGGGCAGGGGGTACGAGCAGTACTTC	TRBD1	-	TRBV19	TRBJ2-7
CASSPRVPGYTF	TGTGCCAGTAGTCCCAGGGTACCGGGCTACACCTTC	-	-	TRBV19	TRBJ1-2
CASSQDPGGLADYNEQFF	TGTGCCAGCAGCCAAGATCCCGGGGGACTAGCGGACTACAATGAGCAGTTCTTC	TRBD2	-	TRBV14	TRBJ2-1
CSAWTGNTIYF	TGCAGTGCTTGGACAGGAAACACCATATATTTT	-	few	TRBV20-1	TRBJ1-3
CASSFRQGRGFTEAFF	TGTGCCAGCAGCTTTCGACAGGGGCGGGGGTTTACTGAAGCTTTCTTT	TRBD1	-	TRBV13	TRBJ1-1
CASSFMDATNEKLFF	TGTGCCAGCAGTTTCATGGATGCAACTAATGAAAAACTGTTTTTT	-	-	TRBV28	TRBJ1-4
CASSSSGGRGNEQFF	TGTGCCAGCAGCTCTAGCGGGGGGCGGGGGAATGAGCAGTTCTTC	TRBD2	-	TRBV2	TRBJ2-1
CASSPIGDAYGYTF	TGTGCCAGCTCACCAATTGGCGATGCCTATGGCTACACCTTC	-	-	TRBV18	TRBJ1-2
CASSLAGREAEPQHF	TGTGCCAGCAGCTTAGCGGGCAGGGAAGCAGAGCCCCAGCATTTT	-	-	TRBV11-2	TRBJ1-5
CASSLQGKNTEAFF	TGTGCCAGCAGTTTACAGGGTAAAAACACTGAAGCTTTCTTT	-	few	TRBV27	TRBJ1-1
CASSEELGTDTQYF	TGTGCCAGCAGTGAAGAACTAGGCACAGATACGCAGTATTTT	-	-	TRBV6-1	TRBJ2-3